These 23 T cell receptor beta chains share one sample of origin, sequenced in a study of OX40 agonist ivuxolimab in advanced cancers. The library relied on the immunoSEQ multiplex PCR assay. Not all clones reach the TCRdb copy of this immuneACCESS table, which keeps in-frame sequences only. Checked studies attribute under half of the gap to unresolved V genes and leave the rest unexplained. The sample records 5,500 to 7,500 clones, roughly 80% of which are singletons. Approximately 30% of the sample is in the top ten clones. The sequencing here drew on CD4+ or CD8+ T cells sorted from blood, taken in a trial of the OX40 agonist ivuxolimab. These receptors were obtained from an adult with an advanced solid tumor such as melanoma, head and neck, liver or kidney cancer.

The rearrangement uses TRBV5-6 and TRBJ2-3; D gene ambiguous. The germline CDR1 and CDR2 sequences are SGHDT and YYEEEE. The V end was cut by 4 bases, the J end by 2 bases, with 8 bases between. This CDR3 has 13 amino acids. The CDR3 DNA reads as TGTGCCAGCAGCCCGGACCCCACAGATACGCAGTATTTT. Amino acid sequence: CASSPDPTDTQYF.

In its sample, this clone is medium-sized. The CDR3 protein is CASSVRAADPTF. In nucleotides, the CDR3 is TGTGCCAGCAGCGTACGGGCAGCCGACCCCACCTTC. The chain carries TRBV9 and TRBJ1-2; D gene ambiguous. The ends were cut back, 1 base at V and 13 bases at J, with 14 bases in the middle. Germline-derived CDR1 and CDR2 are SGDLS and YYNGEE. The CDR3 sequence is 12 residues long. The full variable domain, in which reference TRBV9 and TRBJ1-2 provide the parts outside the CDR3, is DSGVTQTPKHLITATGQRVTLRCSPRSGDLSVYWYQQSLDQGLQFLIQYYNGEERAKGNILERFSAQQFPDLHSELNLSSLELGDSALYFCASSVRAADPTFGSGTRLTVV.

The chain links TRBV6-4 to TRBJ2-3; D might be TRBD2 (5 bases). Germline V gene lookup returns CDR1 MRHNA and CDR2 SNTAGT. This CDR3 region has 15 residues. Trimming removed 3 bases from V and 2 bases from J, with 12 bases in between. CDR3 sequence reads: CASSEDGIYTDTQYF. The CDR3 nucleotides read TGTGCCAGCAGTGAGGACGGGATCTACACAGATACGCAGTATTTT.

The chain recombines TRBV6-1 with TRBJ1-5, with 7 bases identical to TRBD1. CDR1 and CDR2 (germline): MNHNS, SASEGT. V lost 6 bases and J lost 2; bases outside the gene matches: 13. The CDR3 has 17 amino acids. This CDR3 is CASSEFVGGRGNQPQHF. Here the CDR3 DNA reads TGTGCCAGCAGCGAATTCGTAGGGGGCAGAGGCAATCAGCCCCAGCATTTT.

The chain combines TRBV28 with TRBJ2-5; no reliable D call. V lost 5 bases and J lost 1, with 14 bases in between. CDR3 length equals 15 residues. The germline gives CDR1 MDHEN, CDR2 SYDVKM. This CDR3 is CASSPTGEAQETQYF. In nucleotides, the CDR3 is TGTGCCAGCAGTCCTACGGGCGAGGCCCAAGAGACCCAGTACTTC.

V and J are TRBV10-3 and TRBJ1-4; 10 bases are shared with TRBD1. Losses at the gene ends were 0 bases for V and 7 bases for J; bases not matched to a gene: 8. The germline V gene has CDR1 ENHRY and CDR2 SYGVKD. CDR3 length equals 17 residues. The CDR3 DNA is TGTGCCATCAGTGAGTCGATGGCGGGACAGGGGAGTGAAAAACTGTTTTTT. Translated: CAISESMAGQGSEKLFF.

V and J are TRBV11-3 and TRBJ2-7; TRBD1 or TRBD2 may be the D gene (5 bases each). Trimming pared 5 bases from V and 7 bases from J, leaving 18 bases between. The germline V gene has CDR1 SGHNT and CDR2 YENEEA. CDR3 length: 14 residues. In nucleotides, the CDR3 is TGTGCCAGCAGCCCGTGGGGGAATACTAGAGAGCAGTACTTC. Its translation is CASSPWGNTREQYF.

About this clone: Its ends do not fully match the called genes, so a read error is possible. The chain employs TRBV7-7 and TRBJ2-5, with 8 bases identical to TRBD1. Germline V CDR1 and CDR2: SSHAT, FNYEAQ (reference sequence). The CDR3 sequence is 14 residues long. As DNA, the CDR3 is TGTGCTAGCAGCCCCCAGGGGGCCCAAGAGACCCAGTACTTC. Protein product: CASSPQGAQETQYF.

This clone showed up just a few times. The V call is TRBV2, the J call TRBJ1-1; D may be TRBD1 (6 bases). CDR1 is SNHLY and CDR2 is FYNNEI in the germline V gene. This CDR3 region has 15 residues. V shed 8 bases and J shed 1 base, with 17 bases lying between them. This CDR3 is CASRWEGGRNTEAFF. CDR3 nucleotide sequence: TGTGCCAGCCGGTGGGAGGGGGGACGGAACACTGAAGCTTTCTTT.

The CDR3 loop reads CASRLGTGVHEQYF. The CDR3 DNA reads as TGTGCCAGTAGACTCGGGACAGGGGTCCACGAGCAGTACTTC. The J gene is TRBJ2-7, the V gene TRBV19, with 10 bases aligning to TRBD1. Germline lookup yields CDR1 LNHDA and CDR2 SQIVND (reference sequence). J was trimmed by 5 bases and V by 6 bases; bases with no gene match: 7. The CDR3 is 14 residues long.

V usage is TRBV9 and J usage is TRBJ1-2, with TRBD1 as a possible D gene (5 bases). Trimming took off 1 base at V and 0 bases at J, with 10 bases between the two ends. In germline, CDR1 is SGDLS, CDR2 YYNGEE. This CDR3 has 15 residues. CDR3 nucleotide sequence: TGTGCCAGCAGCGTATCGGGGGGGTCTAACTATGGCTACACCTTC. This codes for CASSVSGGSNYGYTF.

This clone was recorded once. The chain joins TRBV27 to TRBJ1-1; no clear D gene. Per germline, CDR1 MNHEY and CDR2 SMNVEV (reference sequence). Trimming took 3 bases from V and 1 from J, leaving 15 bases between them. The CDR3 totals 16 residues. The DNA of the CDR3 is TGTGCCAGCAGTTTCCCCCCGGACCAACCGAACACTGAAGCTTTCTTT. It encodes CASSFPPDQPNTEAFF.

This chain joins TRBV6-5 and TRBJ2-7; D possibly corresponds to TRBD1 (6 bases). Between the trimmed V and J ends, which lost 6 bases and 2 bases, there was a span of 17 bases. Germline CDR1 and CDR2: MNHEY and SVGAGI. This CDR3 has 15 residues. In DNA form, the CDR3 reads TGTGCCAGCAGCTCACCAATCGGACAGACCTACGAGCAGTACTTC. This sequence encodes CASSSPIGQTYEQYF.

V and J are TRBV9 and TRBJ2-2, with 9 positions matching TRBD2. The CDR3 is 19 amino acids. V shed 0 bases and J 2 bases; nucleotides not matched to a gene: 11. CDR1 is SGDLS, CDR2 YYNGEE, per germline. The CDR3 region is CASSVGRKLAGANTGELFF. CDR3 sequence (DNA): TGTGCCAGCAGCGTAGGGCGGAAGTTAGCGGGGGCCAACACCGGGGAGCTGTTTTTT.

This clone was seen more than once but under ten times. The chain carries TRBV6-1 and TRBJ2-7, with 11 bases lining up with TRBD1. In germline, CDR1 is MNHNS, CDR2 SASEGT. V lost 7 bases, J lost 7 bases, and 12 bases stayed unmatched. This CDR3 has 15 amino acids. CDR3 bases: TGTGCCAGCACCCCAGGCTGGACAGGGGGCGAAGAGCAGTACTTC. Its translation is CASTPGWTGGEEQYF.

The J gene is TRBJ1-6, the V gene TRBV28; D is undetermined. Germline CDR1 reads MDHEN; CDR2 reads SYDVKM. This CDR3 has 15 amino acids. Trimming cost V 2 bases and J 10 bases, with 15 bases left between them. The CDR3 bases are TGTGCCAGCAGTTTAGGCAGAGACCCTTTCTCACCCCTCCACTTT. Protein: CASSLGRDPFSPLHF.

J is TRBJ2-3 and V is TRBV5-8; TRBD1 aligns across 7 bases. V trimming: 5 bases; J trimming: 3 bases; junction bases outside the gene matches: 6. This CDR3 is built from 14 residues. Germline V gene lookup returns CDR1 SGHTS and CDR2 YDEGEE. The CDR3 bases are TGTGCCAGCAGGTACAGGGGTGGGACAGATACGCAGTATTTT. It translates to CASRYRGGTDTQYF.

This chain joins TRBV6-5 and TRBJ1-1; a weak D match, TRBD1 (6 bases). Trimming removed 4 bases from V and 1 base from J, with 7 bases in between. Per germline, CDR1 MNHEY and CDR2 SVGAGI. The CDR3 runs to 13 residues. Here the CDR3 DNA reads TGTGCCAGCAGTTCGGGACAGAACACTGAAGCTTTCTTT. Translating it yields CASSSGQNTEAFF.

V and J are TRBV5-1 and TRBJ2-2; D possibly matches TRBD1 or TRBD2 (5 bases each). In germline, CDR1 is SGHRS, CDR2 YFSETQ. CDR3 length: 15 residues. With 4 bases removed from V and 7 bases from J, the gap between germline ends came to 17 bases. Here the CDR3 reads CASSPGAGIGGELFF. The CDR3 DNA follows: TGCGCCAGCAGCCCCGGGGCGGGTATCGGCGGGGAGCTGTTTTTT.

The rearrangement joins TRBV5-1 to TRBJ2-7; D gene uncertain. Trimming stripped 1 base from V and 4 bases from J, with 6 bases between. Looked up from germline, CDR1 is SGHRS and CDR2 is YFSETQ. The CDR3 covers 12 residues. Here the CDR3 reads CASSLTGYEQYF. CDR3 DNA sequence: TGCGCCAGCAGCTTGACCGGGTACGAGCAGTACTTC.

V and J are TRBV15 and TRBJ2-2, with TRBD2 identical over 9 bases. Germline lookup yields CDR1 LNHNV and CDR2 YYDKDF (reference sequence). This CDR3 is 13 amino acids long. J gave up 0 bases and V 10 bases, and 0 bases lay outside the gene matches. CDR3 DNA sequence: TGTGCCATAGCGGGAGCGAACACCGGGGAGCTGTTTTTT. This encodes CAIAGANTGELFF.

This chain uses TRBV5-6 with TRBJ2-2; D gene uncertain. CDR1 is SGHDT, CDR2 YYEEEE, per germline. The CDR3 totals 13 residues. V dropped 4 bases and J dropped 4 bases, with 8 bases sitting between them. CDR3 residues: CASSHPSTGELFF. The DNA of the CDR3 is TGTGCCAGCAGCCACCCATCCACCGGGGAGCTGTTTTTT.

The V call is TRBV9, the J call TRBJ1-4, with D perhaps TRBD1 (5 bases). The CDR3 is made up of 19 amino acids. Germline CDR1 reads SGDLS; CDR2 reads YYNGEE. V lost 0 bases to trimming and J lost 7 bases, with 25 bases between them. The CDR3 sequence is CASSVGGYSNPEGIEKLFF. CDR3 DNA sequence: TGTGCCAGCAGCGTAGGGGGCTATTCGAATCCCGAGGGGATTGAAAAACTGTTTTTT. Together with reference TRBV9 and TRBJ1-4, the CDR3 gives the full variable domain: DSGVTQTPKHLITATGQRVTLRCSPRSGDLSVYWYQQSLDQGLQFLIQYYNGEERAKGNILERFSAQQFPDLHSELNLSSLELGDSALYFCASSVGGYSNPEGIEKLFFGSGTQLSVL.